In this sample, the clone carrying this T cell receptor (beta chain) turned up many times. The sample belongs to a study of neurological immune-mediated disorders. Regarding time point: longitudinal time-point 2. The authors made cDNA by 5'RACE with 10-nucleotide random UMIs. TCRdb passed the 5' RACE reads through MiXCR, listing each CDR3 protein once. This table has approximately 82,000 distinct CDR3 sequences, less than 15% appearing once. The germline V gene encodes CDR1 ENHRY and CDR2 SYGVKD. The CDR3 spans 15 residues. Trimming cost V 6 bases and J 4 bases; bases outside gene matches: 6. This receptor was identified in a female donor with HTLV-1-associated myelopathy (HAM/TSP). The source material was PBMCs. The chain employs TRBV10-3 and TRBJ2-2, with 9 bases fitting TRBD1. The CDR3 DNA sequence: TGTGCCATCAGGCTTGGGACAGGGTCCACCGGGGAGCTGTTTTTT. This codes for CAIRLGTGSTGELFF.